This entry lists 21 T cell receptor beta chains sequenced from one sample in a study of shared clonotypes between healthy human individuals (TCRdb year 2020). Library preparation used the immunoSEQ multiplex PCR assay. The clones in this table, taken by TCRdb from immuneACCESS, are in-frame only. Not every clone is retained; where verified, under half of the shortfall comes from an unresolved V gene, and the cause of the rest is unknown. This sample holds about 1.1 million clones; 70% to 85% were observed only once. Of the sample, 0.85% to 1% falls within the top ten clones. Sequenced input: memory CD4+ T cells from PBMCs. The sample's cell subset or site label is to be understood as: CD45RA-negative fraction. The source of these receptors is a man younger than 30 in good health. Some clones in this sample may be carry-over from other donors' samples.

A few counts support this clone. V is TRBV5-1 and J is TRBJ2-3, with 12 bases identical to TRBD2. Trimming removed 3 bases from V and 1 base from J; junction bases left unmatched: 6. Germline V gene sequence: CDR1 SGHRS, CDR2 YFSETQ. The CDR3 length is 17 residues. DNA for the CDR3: TGCGCCAGCAGCTCGGAACTAGCGGGAGGAGGCACAGATACGCAGTATTTT. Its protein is CASSSELAGGGTDTQYF.

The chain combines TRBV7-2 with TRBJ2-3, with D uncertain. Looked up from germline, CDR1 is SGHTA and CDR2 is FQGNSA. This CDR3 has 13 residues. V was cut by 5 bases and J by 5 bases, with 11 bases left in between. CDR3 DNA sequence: TGTGCCAGCAGCCCGACTTTAGGAGATACGCAGTATTTT. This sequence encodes CASSPTLGDTQYF.

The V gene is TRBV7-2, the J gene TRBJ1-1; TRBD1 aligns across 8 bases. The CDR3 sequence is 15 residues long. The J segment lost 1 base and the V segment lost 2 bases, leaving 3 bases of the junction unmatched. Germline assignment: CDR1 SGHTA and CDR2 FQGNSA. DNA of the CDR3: TGTGCCAGCAGCTTACAGGGGGCTGCGAACACTGAAGCTTTCTTT. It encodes CASSLQGAANTEAFF.

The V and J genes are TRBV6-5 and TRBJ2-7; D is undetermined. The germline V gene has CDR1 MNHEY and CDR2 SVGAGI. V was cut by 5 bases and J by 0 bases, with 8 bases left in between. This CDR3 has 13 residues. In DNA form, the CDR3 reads TGTGCCAGCAGTGAACAGAGCTCCTACGAGCAGTACTTC. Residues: CASSEQSSYEQYF.

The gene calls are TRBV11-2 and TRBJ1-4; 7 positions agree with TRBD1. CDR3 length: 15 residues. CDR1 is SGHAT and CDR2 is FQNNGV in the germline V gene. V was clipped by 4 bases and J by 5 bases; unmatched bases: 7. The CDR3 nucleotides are TGTGCCAGCAGCTGGGGGGACAGTCGGAATGAAAAACTGTTTTTT. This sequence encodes CASSWGDSRNEKLFF.

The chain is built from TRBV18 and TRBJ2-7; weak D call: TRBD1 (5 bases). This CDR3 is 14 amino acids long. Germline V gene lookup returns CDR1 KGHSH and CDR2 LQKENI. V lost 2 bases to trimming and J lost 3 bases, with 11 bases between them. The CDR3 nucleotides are TGTGCCAGCTCACCAACAGGTTTTGGCTACGAGCAGTACTTC. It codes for CASSPTGFGYEQYF.

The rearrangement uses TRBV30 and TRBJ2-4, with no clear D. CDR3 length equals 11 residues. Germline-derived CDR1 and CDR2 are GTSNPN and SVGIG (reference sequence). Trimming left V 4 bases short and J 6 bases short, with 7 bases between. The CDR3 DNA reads TGTGCCTGGACAGATGTAAACATTCAGTACTTC. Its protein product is CAWTDVNIQYF.

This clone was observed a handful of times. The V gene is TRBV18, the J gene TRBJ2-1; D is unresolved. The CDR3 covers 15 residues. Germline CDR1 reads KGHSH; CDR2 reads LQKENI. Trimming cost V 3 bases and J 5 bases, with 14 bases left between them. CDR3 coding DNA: TGTGCCAGCTCACCGTTGCCCCGCACCAACAATGAGCAGTTCTTC. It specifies CASSPLPRTNNEQFF.

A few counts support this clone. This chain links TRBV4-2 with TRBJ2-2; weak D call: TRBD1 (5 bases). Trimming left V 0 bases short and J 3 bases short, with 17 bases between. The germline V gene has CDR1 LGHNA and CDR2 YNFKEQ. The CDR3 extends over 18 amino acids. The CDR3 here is CASSQDRYQGEDTGELFF. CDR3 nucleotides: TGTGCCAGCAGCCAAGATCGGTACCAGGGTGAGGACACCGGGGAGCTGTTTTTT.

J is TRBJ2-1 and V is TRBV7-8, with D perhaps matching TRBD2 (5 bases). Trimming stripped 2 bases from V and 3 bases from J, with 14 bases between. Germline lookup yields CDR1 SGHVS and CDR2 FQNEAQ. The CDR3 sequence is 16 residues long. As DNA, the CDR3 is TGTGCCAGCAGCTTAAGGATCCAGCGGCTCTACAATGAGCAGTTCTTC. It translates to CASSLRIQRLYNEQFF.

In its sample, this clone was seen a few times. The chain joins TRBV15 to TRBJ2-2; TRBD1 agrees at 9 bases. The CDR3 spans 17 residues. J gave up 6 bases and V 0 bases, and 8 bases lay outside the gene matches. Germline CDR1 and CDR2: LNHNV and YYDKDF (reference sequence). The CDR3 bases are TGTGCCACCAGCAGAGATCGGGGGACAGGGTTCCCCGGGGAGCTGTTTTTT. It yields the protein CATSRDRGTGFPGELFF.

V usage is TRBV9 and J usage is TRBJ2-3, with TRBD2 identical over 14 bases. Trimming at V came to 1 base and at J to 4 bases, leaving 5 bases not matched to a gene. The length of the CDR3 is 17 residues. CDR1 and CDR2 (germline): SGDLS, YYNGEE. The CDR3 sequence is CASSVSGTSGGSDTQYF. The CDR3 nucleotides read TGTGCCAGCAGCGTATCCGGGACTAGCGGGGGATCAGATACGCAGTATTTT.

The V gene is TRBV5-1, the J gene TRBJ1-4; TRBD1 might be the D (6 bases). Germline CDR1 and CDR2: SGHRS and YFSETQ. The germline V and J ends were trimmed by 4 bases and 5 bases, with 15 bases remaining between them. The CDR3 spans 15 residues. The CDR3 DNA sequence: TGCGCCAGCAGCGATCCTCAGGGGCCGAATGAAAAACTGTTTTTT. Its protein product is CASSDPQGPNEKLFF.

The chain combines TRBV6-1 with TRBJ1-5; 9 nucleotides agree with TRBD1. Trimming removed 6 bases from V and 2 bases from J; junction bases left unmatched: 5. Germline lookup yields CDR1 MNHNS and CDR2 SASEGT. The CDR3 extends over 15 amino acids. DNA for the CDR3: TGTGCCAGCAGCCGGACAGGGGATGGCAATCAGCCCCAGCATTTT. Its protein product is CASSRTGDGNQPQHF.

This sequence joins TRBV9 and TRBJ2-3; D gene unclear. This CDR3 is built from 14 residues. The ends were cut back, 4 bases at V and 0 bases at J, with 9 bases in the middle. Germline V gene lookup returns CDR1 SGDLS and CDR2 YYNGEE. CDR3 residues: CASSPRTSTDTQYF. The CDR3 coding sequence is TGTGCCAGCAGCCCACGAACTAGCACAGATACGCAGTATTTT.

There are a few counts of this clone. Written as DNA, the CDR3 is TGCAGCGTTGAAGAGGCAGGGAGAGCTTTCTTT. Its translation: CSVEEAGRAFF. The genes are TRBV29-1 and TRBJ1-1, with D perhaps TRBD1 (5 bases). Trimming took 0 bases from V and 10 from J, leaving 9 bases between them. Per germline, CDR1 SQVTM and CDR2 ANQGSEA. This CDR3 region has 11 residues.

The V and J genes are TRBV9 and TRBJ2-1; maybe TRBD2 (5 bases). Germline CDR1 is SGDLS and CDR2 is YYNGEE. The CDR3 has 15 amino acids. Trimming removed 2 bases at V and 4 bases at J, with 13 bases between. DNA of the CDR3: TGTGCCAGCAGCGTTGGACTCCAAACATACAATGAGCAGTTCTTC. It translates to CASSVGLQTYNEQFF. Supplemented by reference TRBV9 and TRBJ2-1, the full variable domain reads DSGVTQTPKHLITATGQRVTLRCSPRSGDLSVYWYQQSLDQGLQFLIQYYNGEERAKGNILERFSAQQFPDLHSELNLSSLELGDSALYFCASSVGLQTYNEQFFGPGTRLTVL.

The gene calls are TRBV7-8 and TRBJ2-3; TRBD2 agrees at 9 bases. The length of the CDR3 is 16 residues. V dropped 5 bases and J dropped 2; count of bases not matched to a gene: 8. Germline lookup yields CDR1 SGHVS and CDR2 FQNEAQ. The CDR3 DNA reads TGTGCCAGCAGCCCTCGACTAGCGGAAATCACAGATACGCAGTATTTT. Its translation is CASSPRLAEITDTQYF. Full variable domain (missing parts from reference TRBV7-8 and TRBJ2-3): GAGVSQSPRYKVAKRGQDVALRCDPISGHVSLFWYQQALGQGPEFLTYFQNEAQLDKSGLPSDRFFAERPEGSVSTLKIQRTQQEDSAVYLCASSPRLAEITDTQYFGPGTRLTVL.

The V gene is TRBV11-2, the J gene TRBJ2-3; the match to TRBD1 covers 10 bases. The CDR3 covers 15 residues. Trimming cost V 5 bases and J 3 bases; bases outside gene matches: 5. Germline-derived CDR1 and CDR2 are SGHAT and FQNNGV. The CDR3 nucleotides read TGTGCCAGCAGCCCGTGGGGACAGGGGACAGATACGCAGTATTTT. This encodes CASSPWGQGTDTQYF.

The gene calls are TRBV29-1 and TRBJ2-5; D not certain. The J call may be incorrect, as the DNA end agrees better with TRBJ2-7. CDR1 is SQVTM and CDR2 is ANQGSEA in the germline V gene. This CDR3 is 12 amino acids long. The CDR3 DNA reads TGCAGCGTTGCCATTGCTCACTACGAGCAGTACTTC. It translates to CSVAIAHYEQYF.

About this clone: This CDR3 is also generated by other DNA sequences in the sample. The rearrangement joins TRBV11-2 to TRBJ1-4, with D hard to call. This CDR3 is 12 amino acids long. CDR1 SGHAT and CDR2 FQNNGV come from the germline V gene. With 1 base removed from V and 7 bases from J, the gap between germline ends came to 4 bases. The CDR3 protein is CASSLGGEKLFF. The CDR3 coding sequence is TGTGCCAGCAGCTTAGGAGGTGAAAAACTGTTTTTT.